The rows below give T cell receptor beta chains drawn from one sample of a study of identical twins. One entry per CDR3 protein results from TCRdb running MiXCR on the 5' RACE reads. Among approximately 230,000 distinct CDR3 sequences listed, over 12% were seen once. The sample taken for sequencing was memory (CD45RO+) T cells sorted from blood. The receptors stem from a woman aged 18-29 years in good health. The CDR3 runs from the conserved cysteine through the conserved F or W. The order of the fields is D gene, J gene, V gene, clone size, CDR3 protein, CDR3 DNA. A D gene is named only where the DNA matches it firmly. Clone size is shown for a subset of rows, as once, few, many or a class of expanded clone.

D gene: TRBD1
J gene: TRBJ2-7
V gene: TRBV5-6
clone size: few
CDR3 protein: CASSFRDRLYEQYF
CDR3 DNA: TGTGCCAGCAGCTTCAGGGACAGATTGTACGAGCAGTACTTC

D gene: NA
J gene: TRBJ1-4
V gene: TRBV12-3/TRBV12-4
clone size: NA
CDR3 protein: CASSFYLSELFF
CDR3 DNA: TGTGCCAGCAGTTTTTATCTGAGTGAACTGTTTTTT

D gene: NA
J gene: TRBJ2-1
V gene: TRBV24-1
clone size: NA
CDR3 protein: CATSDSGETSYNEQFF
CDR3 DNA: TGTGCCACCAGTGACTCTGGGGAGACTAGCTACAATGAGCAGTTCTTC

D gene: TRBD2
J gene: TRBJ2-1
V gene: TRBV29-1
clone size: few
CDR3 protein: CSVGGLAGLLDYNEQFF
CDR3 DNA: TGCAGCGTTGGGGGGCTAGCGGGACTCCTTGACTACAATGAGCAGTTCTTC

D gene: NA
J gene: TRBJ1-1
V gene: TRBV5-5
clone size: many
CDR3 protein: CASSHIPGTRNTEAFF
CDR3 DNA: TGTGCCAGCAGTCATATACCCGGGACACGGAACACTGAAGCTTTCTTT

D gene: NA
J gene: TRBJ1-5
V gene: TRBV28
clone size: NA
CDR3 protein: CASSSPTGNQPQHF
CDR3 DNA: TGTGCCAGCAGTTCCCCGACAGGCAATCAGCCCCAGCATTTT

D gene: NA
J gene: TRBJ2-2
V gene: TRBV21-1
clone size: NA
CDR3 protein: CASGFRRSGELFF
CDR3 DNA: TGTGCCAGCGGGTTTAGGAGGTCCGGGGAGCTGTTTTTT

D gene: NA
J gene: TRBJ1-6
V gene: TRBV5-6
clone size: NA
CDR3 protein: CASSLRSRGYSPLHF
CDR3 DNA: TGTGCCAGCAGCTTGCGGTCCCGGGGGTATTCACCCCTCCACTTT

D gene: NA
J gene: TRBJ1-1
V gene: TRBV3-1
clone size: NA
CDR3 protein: CASTRGDTEAFF
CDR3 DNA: TGTGCCAGCACCAGGGGTGACACTGAAGCTTTCTTT

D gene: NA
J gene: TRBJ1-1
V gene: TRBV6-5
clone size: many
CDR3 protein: CASSYNSRAAEAFF
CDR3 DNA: TGTGCCAGCAGTTACAACAGTCGGGCGGCTGAAGCTTTCTTT